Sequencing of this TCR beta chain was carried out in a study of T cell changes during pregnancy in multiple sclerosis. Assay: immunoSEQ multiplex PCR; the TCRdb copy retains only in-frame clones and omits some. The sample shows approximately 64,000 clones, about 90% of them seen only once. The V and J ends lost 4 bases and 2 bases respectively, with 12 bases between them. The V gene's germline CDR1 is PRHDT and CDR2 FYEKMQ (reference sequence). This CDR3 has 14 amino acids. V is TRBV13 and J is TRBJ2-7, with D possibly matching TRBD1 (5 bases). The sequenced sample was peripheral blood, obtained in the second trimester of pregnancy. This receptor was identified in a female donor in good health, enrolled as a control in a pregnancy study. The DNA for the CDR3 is TGTGCCAGCAGCTCGGTTTCAGGGACCTACGAGCAGTACTTC. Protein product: CASSSVSGTYEQYF.